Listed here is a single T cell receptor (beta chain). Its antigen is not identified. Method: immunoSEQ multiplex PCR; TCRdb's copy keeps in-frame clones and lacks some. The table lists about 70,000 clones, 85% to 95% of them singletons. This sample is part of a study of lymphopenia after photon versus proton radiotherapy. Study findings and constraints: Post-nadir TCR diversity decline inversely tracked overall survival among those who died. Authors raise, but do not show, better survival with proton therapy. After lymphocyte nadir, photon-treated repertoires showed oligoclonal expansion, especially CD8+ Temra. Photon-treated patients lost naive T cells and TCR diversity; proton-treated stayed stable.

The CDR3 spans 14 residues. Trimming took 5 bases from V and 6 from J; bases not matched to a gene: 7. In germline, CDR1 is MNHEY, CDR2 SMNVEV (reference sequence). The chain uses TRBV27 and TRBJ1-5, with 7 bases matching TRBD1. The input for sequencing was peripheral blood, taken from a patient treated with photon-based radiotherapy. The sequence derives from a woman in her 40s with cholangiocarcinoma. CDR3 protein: CASSLTGQGQPQHF. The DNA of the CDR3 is TGTGCCAGCAGTCTGACAGGGCAGGGTCAGCCCCAGCATTTT.